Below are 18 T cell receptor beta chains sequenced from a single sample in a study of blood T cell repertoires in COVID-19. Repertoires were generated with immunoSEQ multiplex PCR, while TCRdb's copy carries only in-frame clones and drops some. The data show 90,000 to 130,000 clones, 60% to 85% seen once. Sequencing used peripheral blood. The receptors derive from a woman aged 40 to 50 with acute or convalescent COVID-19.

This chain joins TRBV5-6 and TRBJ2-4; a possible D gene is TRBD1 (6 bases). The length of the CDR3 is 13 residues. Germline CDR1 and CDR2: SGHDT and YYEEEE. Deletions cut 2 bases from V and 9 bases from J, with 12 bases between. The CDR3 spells CASSFDTGTIQYF. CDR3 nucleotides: TGTGCCAGCAGCTTCGATACAGGGACCATTCAGTACTTC.

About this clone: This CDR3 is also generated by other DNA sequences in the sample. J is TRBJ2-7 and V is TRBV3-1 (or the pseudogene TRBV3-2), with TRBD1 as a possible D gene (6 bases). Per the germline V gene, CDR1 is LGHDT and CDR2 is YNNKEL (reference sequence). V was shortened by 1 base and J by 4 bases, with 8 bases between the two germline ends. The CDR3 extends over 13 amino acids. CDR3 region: CASSQGTAYEQYF. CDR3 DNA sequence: TGTGCCAGCAGCCAAGGGACAGCTTACGAGCAGTACTTC.

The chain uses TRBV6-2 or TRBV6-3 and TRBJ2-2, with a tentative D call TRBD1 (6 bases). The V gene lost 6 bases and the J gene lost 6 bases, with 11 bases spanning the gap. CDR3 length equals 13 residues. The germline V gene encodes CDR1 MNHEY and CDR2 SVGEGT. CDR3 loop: CASSHRAAGELFF. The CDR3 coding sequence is TGTGCCAGCAGCCACAGGGCAGCCGGGGAGCTGTTTTTT.

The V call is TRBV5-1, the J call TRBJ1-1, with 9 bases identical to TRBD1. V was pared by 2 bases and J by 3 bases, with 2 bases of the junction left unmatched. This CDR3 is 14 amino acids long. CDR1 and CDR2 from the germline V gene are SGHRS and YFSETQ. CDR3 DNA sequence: TGCGCCAGCAGCTTCCGGGACAGGGACACTGAAGCTTTCTTT. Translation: CASSFRDRDTEAFF.

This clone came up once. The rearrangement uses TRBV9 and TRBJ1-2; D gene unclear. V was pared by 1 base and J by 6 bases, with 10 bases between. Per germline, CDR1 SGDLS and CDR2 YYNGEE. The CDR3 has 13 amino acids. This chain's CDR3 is CASSVRTRDGYTF. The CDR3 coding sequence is TGTGCCAGCAGCGTACGGACGCGGGATGGCTACACCTTC.

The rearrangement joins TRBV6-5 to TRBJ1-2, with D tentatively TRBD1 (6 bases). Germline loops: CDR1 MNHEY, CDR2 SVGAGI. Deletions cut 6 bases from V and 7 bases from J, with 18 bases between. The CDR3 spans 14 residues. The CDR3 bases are TGTGCCAGCAGCCCCGGGATCCTCAGGGGTGGCTACACCTTC. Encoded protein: CASSPGILRGGYTF.

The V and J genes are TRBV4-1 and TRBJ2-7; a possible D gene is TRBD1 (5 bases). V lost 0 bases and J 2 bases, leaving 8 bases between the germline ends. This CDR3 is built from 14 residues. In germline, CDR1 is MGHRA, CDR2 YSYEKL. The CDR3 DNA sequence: TGCGCCAGCAGCCAAGATACAGGCCCCTACGAGCAGTACTTC. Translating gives CASSQDTGPYEQYF.

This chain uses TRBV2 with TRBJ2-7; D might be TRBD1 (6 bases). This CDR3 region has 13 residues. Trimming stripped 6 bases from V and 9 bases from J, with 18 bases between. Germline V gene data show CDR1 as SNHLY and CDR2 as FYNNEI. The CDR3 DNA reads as TGTGCCAGCAGCTCACAGGACAGCACGTTGCAGTACTTC. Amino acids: CASSSQDSTLQYF.

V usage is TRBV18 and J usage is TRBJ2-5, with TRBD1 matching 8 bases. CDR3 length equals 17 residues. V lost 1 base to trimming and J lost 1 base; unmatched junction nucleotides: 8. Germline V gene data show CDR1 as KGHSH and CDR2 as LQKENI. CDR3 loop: CASSPRSPGGIQETQYF. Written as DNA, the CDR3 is TGTGCCAGCTCACCACGGAGCCCAGGGGGCATCCAAGAGACCCAGTACTTC. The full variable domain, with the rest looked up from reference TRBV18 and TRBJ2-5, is NAGVMQNPRHLVRRRGQEARLRCSPMKGHSHVYWYRQLPEEGLKFMVYLQKENIIDESGMPKERFSAEFPKEGPSILRIQQVVRGDSAAYFCASSPRSPGGIQETQYFGPGTRLLVL.

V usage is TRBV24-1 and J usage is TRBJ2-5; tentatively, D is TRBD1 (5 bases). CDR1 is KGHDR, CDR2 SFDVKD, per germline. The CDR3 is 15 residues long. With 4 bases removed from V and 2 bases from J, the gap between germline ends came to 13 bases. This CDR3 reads CATSESETAQETQYF. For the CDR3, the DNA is TGTGCCACCAGTGAATCCGAGACAGCGCAAGAGACCCAGTACTTC.

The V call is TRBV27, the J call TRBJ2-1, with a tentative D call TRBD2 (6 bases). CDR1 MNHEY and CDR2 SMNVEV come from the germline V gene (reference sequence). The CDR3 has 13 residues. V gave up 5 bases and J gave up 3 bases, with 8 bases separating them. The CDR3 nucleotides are TGTGCCAGCAGTGGAGGGTACTACAATGAGCAGTTCTTC. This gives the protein CASSGGYYNEQFF.

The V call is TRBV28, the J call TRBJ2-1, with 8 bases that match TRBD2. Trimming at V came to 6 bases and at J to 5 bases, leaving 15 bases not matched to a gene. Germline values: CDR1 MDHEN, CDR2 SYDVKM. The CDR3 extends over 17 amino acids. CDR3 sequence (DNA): TGTGCCAGCAGCTCTCCGGGTCGCGGGGGGCCAAACAATGAGCAGTTCTTC. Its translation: CASSSPGRGGPNNEQFF.

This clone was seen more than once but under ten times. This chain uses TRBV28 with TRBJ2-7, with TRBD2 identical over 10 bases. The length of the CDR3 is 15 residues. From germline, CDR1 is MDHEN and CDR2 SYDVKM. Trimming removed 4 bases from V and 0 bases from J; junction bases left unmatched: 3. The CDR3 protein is CASSSTSGDSYEQYF. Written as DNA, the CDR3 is TGTGCCAGCAGTTCTACTAGCGGGGACTCCTACGAGCAGTACTTC.

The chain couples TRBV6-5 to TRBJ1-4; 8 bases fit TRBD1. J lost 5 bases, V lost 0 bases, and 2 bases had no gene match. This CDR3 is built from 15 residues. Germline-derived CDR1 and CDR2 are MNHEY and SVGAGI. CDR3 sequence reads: CASSYSYRGNEKLFF. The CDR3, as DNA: TGTGCCAGCAGTTACTCGTACAGGGGGAATGAAAAACTGTTTTTT.

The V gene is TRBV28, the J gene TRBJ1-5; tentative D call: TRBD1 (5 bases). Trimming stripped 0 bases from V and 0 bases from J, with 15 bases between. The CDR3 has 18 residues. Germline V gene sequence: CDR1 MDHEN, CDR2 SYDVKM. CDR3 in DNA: TGTGCCAGCAGTTTATGGCCAGGGATGACCTATAGCAATCAGCCCCAGCATTTT. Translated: CASSLWPGMTYSNQPQHF.

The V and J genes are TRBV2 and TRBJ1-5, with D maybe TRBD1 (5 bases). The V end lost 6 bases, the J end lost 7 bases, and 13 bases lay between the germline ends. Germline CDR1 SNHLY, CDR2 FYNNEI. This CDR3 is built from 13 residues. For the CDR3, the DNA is TGTGCCAGCAGGCCAGGGATGGGACAGCCCCAGCATTTT. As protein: CASRPGMGQPQHF.

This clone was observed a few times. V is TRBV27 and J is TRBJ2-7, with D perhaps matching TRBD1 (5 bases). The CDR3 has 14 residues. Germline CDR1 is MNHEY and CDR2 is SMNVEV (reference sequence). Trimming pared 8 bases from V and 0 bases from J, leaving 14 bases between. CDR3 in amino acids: CASRTGRSSYEQYF. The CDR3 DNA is TGTGCCAGCCGAACAGGAAGAAGCTCCTACGAGCAGTACTTC.

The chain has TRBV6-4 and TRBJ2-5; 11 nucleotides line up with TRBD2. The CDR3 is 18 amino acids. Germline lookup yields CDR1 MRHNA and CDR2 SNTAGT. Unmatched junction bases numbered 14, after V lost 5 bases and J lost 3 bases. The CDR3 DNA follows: TGTGCCAGCAGTCCACTTCAGACGACTAGCGGGGACGAAGAGACCCAGTACTTC. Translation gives CASSPLQTTSGDEETQYF.